Listed below are T cell receptor beta chains from one sample, sequenced in a study of T cell changes during pregnancy in multiple sclerosis. This table comes from immunoSEQ multiplex PCR, and its TCRdb copy is limited to in-frame clones, with some not included. The sample records around 71,000 clones, about 91% being singletons. The sequencing used peripheral blood, collected after pregnancy. The receptors come from a female donor with multiple sclerosis, enrolled in a pregnancy study. The CDR3 runs from the conserved cysteine through the conserved F or W. Fields, in order: V gene, clone size, J gene, D gene, CDR3 DNA, CDR3 protein. D genes are given only for firm matches. Size is omitted from some rows. Given values are once, few, many or a class for expanded clones.

v_gene: TRBV6-5
abundance: once
j_gene: TRBJ2-2
d_gene: NA
CDR3nt: TGTGCCAGCAGTTACACAGGGTTCGACGGGGAGCTGTTTTTT
CDR3aa: CASSYTGFDGELFF

v_gene: TRBV7-2
abundance: NA
j_gene: TRBJ1-2
d_gene: NA
CDR3nt: TGTGCCAGCAGCTTAGGTCCGGACTATGGCTACACCTTC
CDR3aa: CASSLGPDYGYTF

v_gene: TRBV4-3
abundance: once
j_gene: TRBJ2-7
d_gene: NA
CDR3nt: TGCGCCAGCAGCCAAGATCTATCCTCCTACGAGCAGTACTTC
CDR3aa: CASSQDLSSYEQYF

v_gene: TRBV7-3
abundance: NA
j_gene: TRBJ2-6
d_gene: NA
CDR3nt: TGTGCCAGCAGCTTACAGGGCGGCATCTCTGGGGCCAACGTCCTGACTTTC
CDR3aa: CASSLQGGISGANVLTF

v_gene: TRBV5-4
abundance: NA
j_gene: TRBJ2-3
d_gene: TRBD2
CDR3nt: TGTGCCAGCAGCTTGGGGCCGGGACTAGTCGCGGATACGCAGTATTTT
CDR3aa: CASSLGPGLVADTQYF

v_gene: TRBV10-1
abundance: NA
j_gene: TRBJ1-1
d_gene: NA
CDR3nt: TGCGCCAGCCAATCCCGGGGGGCGAACACTGAAGCTTTCTTT
CDR3aa: CASQSRGANTEAFF

v_gene: TRBV4-1
abundance: NA
j_gene: TRBJ1-2
d_gene: TRBD1
CDR3nt: TGCGCCAGCAGCCAGGCCCCGACAGGGGCCACTAACTATGGCTACACCTTC
CDR3aa: CASSQAPTGATNYGYTF

v_gene: TRBV11-3
abundance: NA
j_gene: TRBJ2-7
d_gene: NA
CDR3nt: TGTGCCAGCAGCCCTAGGGACTCACACCAGTACGAGCAGTACTTC
CDR3aa: CASSPRDSHQYEQYF

v_gene: TRBV10-3
abundance: NA
j_gene: TRBJ1-5
d_gene: TRBD1
CDR3nt: TGTGCCATCAGTGAGCCCGGCCCGCGACAGGGCGTTCAGCCCCAGCATTTT
CDR3aa: CAISEPGPRQGVQPQHF

v_gene: TRBV5-6
abundance: NA
j_gene: TRBJ1-2
d_gene: TRBD1
CDR3nt: TGTGCCAGCAGCTCGGCTAAACGGGACAGGGTTGCTGGCTACACCTTC
CDR3aa: CASSSAKRDRVAGYTF

v_gene: TRBV6-1
abundance: NA
j_gene: TRBJ1-2
d_gene: TRBD1
CDR3nt: TGTGCCAGCAGTGGGGGACAGGTTGGTGGCTACACCTTC
CDR3aa: CASSGGQVGGYTF

v_gene: TRBV28
abundance: once
j_gene: TRBJ2-5
d_gene: TRBD2
CDR3nt: TGTGCCAGCGGACGGGGGGCCGGGGGGGAAGAGACCCAGTACTTC
CDR3aa: CASGRGAGGEETQYF

v_gene: TRBV28
abundance: NA
j_gene: TRBJ2-1
d_gene: TRBD2
CDR3nt: TGTGCCAGCACTTCGGGCGGTAGCGGGAGCGGTGAGCAGTTCTTC
CDR3aa: CASTSGGSGSGEQFF

v_gene: TRBV14
abundance: NA
j_gene: TRBJ2-3
d_gene: TRBD2
CDR3nt: TGTGCCAGCAGCCCCAGTCCCCAACAAGCGGGAGTGCGGATGTGGGGGGATACGCAGTATTTT
CDR3aa: CASSPSPQQAGVRMWGDTQYF

v_gene: TRBV27
abundance: NA
j_gene: TRBJ2-1
d_gene: NA
CDR3nt: TGTGCCAGCAGTTTATCTTGGGGGGTCTCCTACAATGAGCAGTTCTTC
CDR3aa: CASSLSWGVSYNEQFF

v_gene: TRBV4-1
abundance: NA
j_gene: TRBJ1-2
d_gene: NA
CDR3nt: TGCGCCAGCAGCCATTACACTCCATACAGGATGACCCTCTATGGCTACACCTTC
CDR3aa: CASSHYTPYRMTLYGYTF

v_gene: TRBV30
abundance: NA
j_gene: TRBJ2-1
d_gene: TRBD2
CDR3nt: TGTGCCTGGAGTCAGAGAGCTAGCGGGAGCCACAATGAGCAGTTCTTC
CDR3aa: CAWSQRASGSHNEQFF

v_gene: TRBV30
abundance: once
j_gene: TRBJ2-7
d_gene: TRBD2
CDR3nt: TGTGCCTGGAATTACGAGGGGAGGGACTATGCGCAGTACTTC
CDR3aa: CAWNYEGRDYAQYF

v_gene: TRBV10-3
abundance: once
j_gene: TRBJ2-1
d_gene: NA
CDR3nt: TGTGCCATCAGTGAGAAAGGGAGCCCCATTGAGCAGTTCTTC
CDR3aa: CAISEKGSPIEQFF

v_gene: TRBV30
abundance: NA
j_gene: TRBJ1-5
d_gene: NA
CDR3nt: TGTGCCTGGGGGGAGCATCAGCCCCAGCATTTT
CDR3aa: CAWGEHQPQHF

v_gene: TRBV10-3
abundance: NA
j_gene: TRBJ2-3
d_gene: NA
CDR3nt: TGTGCCATCAGTGAGTCGAAGGAGGGGGGGAAAGATACGCAGTATTTT
CDR3aa: CAISESKEGGKDTQYF

v_gene: TRBV28
abundance: NA
j_gene: TRBJ2-7
d_gene: TRBD2
CDR3nt: TGTGCCAGCAGTTTCCTCCGGACTAGCGGGTCACTTCCCTACGAGCAGTACTTC
CDR3aa: CASSFLRTSGSLPYEQYF

v_gene: TRBV18
abundance: NA
j_gene: TRBJ1-3
d_gene: TRBD1
CDR3nt: TGTGCCAGCTCACTAACGACTCGGACAGGAGAAAACACCATATATTTT
CDR3aa: CASSLTTRTGENTIYF

v_gene: TRBV11-2
abundance: NA
j_gene: TRBJ2-1
d_gene: TRBD1
CDR3nt: TGTGCCAGCAGCCACTTAAGGGGGCGGACCTACAATGAGCAGTTCTTC
CDR3aa: CASSHLRGRTYNEQFF

v_gene: TRBV5-1
abundance: once
j_gene: TRBJ2-5
d_gene: TRBD2
CDR3nt: TGCGCCAGCAGCTCGACTAGCGGGAGGGCCACGGAGACCCAGTACTTC
CDR3aa: CASSSTSGRATETQYF

v_gene: TRBV5-5
abundance: NA
j_gene: TRBJ1-4
d_gene: TRBD1
CDR3nt: TGTGCCAGCAGAACCACTTGGGGACAGTTTGAAAAACTGTTTTTT
CDR3aa: CASRTTWGQFEKLFF

v_gene: TRBV5-4
abundance: NA
j_gene: TRBJ2-2
d_gene: TRBD2
CDR3nt: TGTGCCAGCAGCCGATCCGTAGCGGGAGGAAAGACCGGGGAGCTGTTTTTT
CDR3aa: CASSRSVAGGKTGELFF

v_gene: TRBV6-6
abundance: NA
j_gene: TRBJ2-3
d_gene: TRBD1
CDR3nt: TGTGCCAGCAGTTACGTAACAGGGGGATGGACAGATACGCAGTATTTT
CDR3aa: CASSYVTGGWTDTQYF

v_gene: TRBV7-3
abundance: NA
j_gene: TRBJ2-3
d_gene: NA
CDR3nt: TGTGCCAGCAGCTTAAGCGGGGCTCGCACAGATACGCAGTATTTT
CDR3aa: CASSLSGARTDTQYF

v_gene: TRBV2
abundance: NA
j_gene: TRBJ2-5
d_gene: NA
CDR3nt: TGTGCCAGCAGTGAACGAGTTCAGGGAGAGACCCAGTACTTC
CDR3aa: CASSERVQGETQYF